The 16 T cell receptor beta chains in this list originate from one sample, sequenced in a study of T cells in localized non-small cell lung cancer (dated by TCRdb to 2019 to 2021). The library was produced with the immunoSEQ multiplex PCR assay. In its TCRdb copy, this immuneACCESS table keeps in-frame sequences only and misses some clones. Where compared with another copy, unresolved V genes explain less than half of these, and the others have no known cause. Across this sample there are 760 or so clones, with 30% to 35% seen only once. The ten largest clones take up approximately 12% of the sample. Specimen: normal lung tissue next to the tumor, collected before any cancer treatment. All receptors come from an older male donor with stage II lung adenocarcinoma.

The rearrangement joins TRBV18 to TRBJ1-2; D call uncertain. Germline V CDR1 and CDR2: KGHSH, LQKENI. Deletions cut 0 bases from V and 7 bases from J, with 12 bases between. The CDR3 loop spans 14 amino acids. The CDR3 spells CASSPPNDMAGYTF. The CDR3 coding sequence is TGTGCCAGCTCACCACCGAACGATATGGCTGGCTACACCTTC.

CDR3 residues: CASSIGTRREVYNEQFF. The CDR3 DNA sequence: TGTGCCAGTAGTATAGGTACCCGGCGGGAGGTCTACAATGAGCAGTTCTTC. This chain links TRBV19 with TRBJ2-1, with 8 bases fitting TRBD2. The CDR3 sequence is 17 residues long. CDR1 and CDR2 from the germline V gene are LNHDA and SQIVND (reference sequence). Trimming cost V 1 base and J 3 bases; bases outside gene matches: 8. The full variable domain, rest sourced from reference TRBV19 and TRBJ2-1, is DGGITQSPKYLFRKEGQNVTLSCEQNLNHDAMYWYRQDPGQGLRLIYYSQIVNDFQKGDIAEGYSVSREKKESFPLTVTSAQKNPTAFYLCASSIGTRREVYNEQFFGPGTRLTVL.

The V call is TRBV19, the J call TRBJ2-5, with TRBD2 matching 7 bases. Trimming removed 2 bases from V and 5 bases from J; junction bases left unmatched: 11. Germline loops: CDR1 LNHDA, CDR2 SQIVND (reference sequence). CDR3 length: 16 residues. The CDR3 nucleotides are TGTGCCAGTAGTATAATAGGTGGGAGGGCCGTCGAGACCCAGTACTTC. It specifies CASSIIGGRAVETQYF.

This clone was counted only a few times. The chain carries TRBV6-8 and TRBJ2-5; D might be TRBD2 (6 bases). The V end lost 6 bases, the J end lost 7 bases, and 18 bases lay between the germline ends. Per the germline V gene, CDR1 is MNHGY and CDR2 is SAAAGT. The CDR3 has 14 amino acids. The CDR3 sequence is CASSRGTAVGTQYF. CDR3 nucleotide sequence: TGTGCCAGCAGCCGCGGGACCGCGGTGGGGACCCAGTACTTC.

The J gene is TRBJ2-7, the V gene TRBV19; 9 bases are a match to TRBD1. The CDR3 runs to 15 residues. CDR1 LNHDA and CDR2 SQIVND come from the germline V gene (reference sequence). V lost 9 bases to trimming and J lost 5 bases; unmatched junction nucleotides: 14. The CDR3, as DNA: TGTGCCAGCCGGGACAGGGTTGCTTCATCGGACGAGCAGTACTTC. Its protein is CASRDRVASSDEQYF.

The chain joins TRBV30 to TRBJ2-7; maybe TRBD2 (6 bases). CDR1 is GTSNPN and CDR2 is SVGIG in the germline V gene (reference sequence). The CDR3 contains 14 residues. V lost 0 bases to trimming and J lost 6 bases, with 15 bases between them. CDR3 sequence reads: CAWSVKRAGGEQYF. CDR3 coding DNA: TGTGCCTGGAGTGTTAAGCGGGCTGGGGGCGAGCAGTACTTC.

This clone is judged medium-sized. The genes are TRBV9 and TRBJ1-2; 7 positions match TRBD1. This CDR3 has 16 residues. V dropped 5 bases and J dropped 10; count of bases not matched to a gene: 20. Germline CDR1 and CDR2: SGDLS and YYNGEE. CDR3 protein: CASSDSKGRTGGHYTF. DNA of the CDR3: TGTGCCAGCAGTGACAGTAAAGGGAGGACAGGAGGGCACTACACCTTC.

The rearrangement uses TRBV10-2 and TRBJ1-1; no firm D call. Germline-derived CDR1 and CDR2 are WSHSY and SAAADI. V shed 4 bases and J shed 1 base, with 7 bases lying between them. The CDR3 is made up of 13 amino acids. CDR3 protein: CASSGLTNTEAFF. The CDR3 DNA reads TGCGCCAGCAGTGGGTTGACGAACACTGAAGCTTTCTTT.

This clone counts as large. The CDR3 loop reads CASSPTDGQGNDEQYF. The CDR3 region has the DNA TGTGCCAGCAGTCCCACCGACGGACAGGGTAACGACGAGCAGTACTTC. The gene calls are TRBV6-8 and TRBJ2-7, with TRBD1 matching 8 bases. Germline trimming cut 5 bases from V and 5 bases from J; bases unmatched to any gene: 14. This CDR3 has 16 residues. Per the germline V gene, CDR1 is MNHGY and CDR2 is SAAAGT.

The rearrangement uses TRBV9 and TRBJ1-2; no clear D gene. From germline, CDR1 is SGDLS and CDR2 YYNGEE. The V gene lost 0 bases and the J gene lost 2 bases, with 8 bases spanning the gap. The CDR3 length is 14 residues. The CDR3 sequence: CASSVEGANYGYTF. The CDR3 DNA reads TGTGCCAGCAGCGTAGAAGGCGCGAACTATGGCTACACCTTC.

This chain joins TRBV15 and TRBJ2-6; D remains unclear. The CDR3 length is 18 residues. The V end lost 0 bases, the J end lost 3 bases, and 15 bases lay between the germline ends. CDR1 LNHNV and CDR2 YYDKDF come from the germline V gene (reference sequence). This CDR3 reads CATSRDSHQAFGANVLTF. For the CDR3, the DNA is TGTGCCACCAGCAGAGATTCGCACCAGGCCTTTGGGGCCAACGTCCTGACTTTC.

The table lists this clone with a few counts. V is TRBV10-2 and J is TRBJ1-1; no clear D gene. V lost 2 bases and J lost 0, with 10 bases in between. The CDR3 is 15 amino acids. CDR1 and CDR2 (germline): WSHSY, SAAADI. Here the CDR3 reads CASSEPLGLNTEAFF. DNA for the CDR3: TGCGCCAGCAGTGAGCCCCTAGGCCTGAACACTGAAGCTTTCTTT.

The gene calls are TRBV18 and TRBJ1-3; D gene uncertain. V lost 2 bases and J lost 1, with 9 bases in between. The CDR3 length is 15 residues. Germline V gene lookup returns CDR1 KGHSH and CDR2 LQKENI. The CDR3 DNA reads as TGTGCCAGCTCACCAGCCCGGGATTCTGGAAACACCATATATTTT. It is translated as CASSPARDSGNTIYF. The full variable domain, in which reference TRBV18 and TRBJ1-3 provide the parts outside the CDR3, is NAGVMQNPRHLVRRRGQEARLRCSPMKGHSHVYWYRQLPEEGLKFMVYLQKENIIDESGMPKERFSAEFPKEGPSILRIQQVVRGDSAAYFCASSPARDSGNTIYFGEGSWLTVV.

There are a few counts of this clone. The gene calls are TRBV6-8 and TRBJ1-6; 7 bases are a match to TRBD1. Looked up from germline, CDR1 is MNHGY and CDR2 is SAAAGT. After removal of 5 bases from V and 9 bases from J, the junction contained 7 bases not matched to a gene. The CDR3 is made up of 14 amino acids. In DNA form, the CDR3 reads TGTGCCAGCAGTGAGACAGGGTTTGCTTCACCCCTCCACTTT. Translating gives CASSETGFASPLHF.

This clone is large by share. J is TRBJ1-6 and V is TRBV6-8; D possibly corresponds to TRBD1 (5 bases). CDR1 is MNHGY and CDR2 is SAAAGT in the germline V gene. CDR3 size: 14 residues. Trimming removed 2 bases from V and 9 bases from J, with 11 bases in between. This chain's CDR3 is CASSYGGAVSPLHF. The CDR3 coding sequence is TGTGCCAGCAGTTACGGGGGAGCCGTTTCACCCCTCCACTTT.

The rearrangement joins TRBV19 to TRBJ2-2; D uncertain. In germline, CDR1 is LNHDA, CDR2 SQIVND (reference sequence). The CDR3 consists of 13 residues. The V gene lost 2 bases and the J gene lost 7 bases, with 8 bases spanning the gap. CDR3 amino acids: CASSINADGELFF. In DNA, the CDR3 is TGTGCCAGTAGTATAAATGCCGACGGGGAGCTGTTTTTT.